The rows below give T cell receptor beta chains drawn from one sample of a study of blood T cell repertoires in COVID-19. The data were produced by immunoSEQ multiplex PCR, yet TCRdb's version contains in-frame clones alone and is incomplete. The sample has around 100,000 clones, around 66% seen once. Material: peripheral blood. The receptors were gathered from a man older than 75 with acute or convalescent COVID-19. Both conserved end residues are part of each CDR3. A D gene is named only where the DNA matches it firmly. Size is omitted from some rows. Given values are once, few, many or a class for expanded clones.

J gene: TRBJ2-7; clone size: .; D gene: TRBD2; V gene: TRBV28; CDR3 DNA: TGTGCCAGCAGTGGGGGACTAGCAGAAAAGCAGTACTTC; CDR3 protein: CASSGGLAEKQYF
J gene: TRBJ2-7; clone size: few; D gene: TRBD1; V gene: TRBV7-3; CDR3 DNA: TGTGCCAGCAGCCCCGCCGGGACAGGGACTTACGAGCAGTACTTC; CDR3 protein: CASSPAGTGTYEQYF
J gene: TRBJ2-3; clone size: .; D gene: .; V gene: TRBV7-2; CDR3 DNA: TGTGCCAGCAGCTTAGCCCCCGGGAGCACAGATACGCAGTATTTT; CDR3 protein: CASSLAPGSTDTQYF
J gene: TRBJ1-5; clone size: .; D gene: .; V gene: TRBV21-1; CDR3 DNA: TGTGCCAGCAGCAAATTCCTACGTAGCAATCAGCCCCAGCATTTT; CDR3 protein: CASSKFLRSNQPQHF
J gene: TRBJ1-5; clone size: .; D gene: .; V gene: TRBV7-2; CDR3 DNA: TGTGCCAGCAGCTTCGGGGTCTATAGCAATCAGCCCCAGCATTTT; CDR3 protein: CASSFGVYSNQPQHF
J gene: TRBJ1-4; clone size: .; D gene: .; V gene: TRBV2; CDR3 DNA: TGTGCCAGCAGTGATTGGACAGTCGAAAAACTGTTTTTT; CDR3 protein: CASSDWTVEKLFF
J gene: TRBJ2-7; clone size: .; D gene: TRBD2; V gene: TRBV14; CDR3 DNA: TGTGCCAGCAGCCAAGAGAGGCTAGCGGGAGGATGGGAGCAGTACTTC; CDR3 protein: CASSQERLAGGWEQYF
J gene: TRBJ2-1; clone size: .; D gene: TRBD2; V gene: TRBV5-5; CDR3 DNA: TGTGCCAGCAGCTTGATTAGCGGGATTGGGAATGAGCAGTTCTTC; CDR3 protein: CASSLISGIGNEQFF
J gene: TRBJ1-5; clone size: .; D gene: TRBD1; V gene: TRBV2; CDR3 DNA: TGTGCCAGCAGTGCAACAGGGGGGGGCAATCAGCCCCAGCATTTT; CDR3 protein: CASSATGGGNQPQHF
J gene: TRBJ1-5; clone size: .; D gene: .; V gene: TRBV19; CDR3 DNA: TGTGCCAGCGCAAATGGGGCAAAAGCGGGGAATCAGCCCCAGCATTTT; CDR3 protein: CASANGAKAGNQPQHF
J gene: TRBJ2-3; clone size: .; D gene: TRBD2; V gene: TRBV7-9; CDR3 DNA: TGTGCCAGCAGTTATACTAGCGGAGCTGGGGCAGATACGCAGTATTTT; CDR3 protein: CASSYTSGAGADTQYF
J gene: TRBJ2-3; clone size: .; D gene: .; V gene: TRBV10-3; CDR3 DNA: TGTGCCATCAGTGACGTAGAGAGCGATAAAAGAGATACGCAGTATTTT; CDR3 protein: CAISDVESDKRDTQYF
J gene: TRBJ2-5; clone size: .; D gene: .; V gene: TRBV11-2; CDR3 DNA: TGTGCCAGCAGCCCAGGGTGGGCGTCCCAAGAGACCCAGTACTTC; CDR3 protein: CASSPGWASQETQYF
J gene: TRBJ2-4; clone size: .; D gene: TRBD1; V gene: TRBV19; CDR3 DNA: TGTGCCAGTAGTATCCTCGGACAGGTATTAGCCAAAAACATTCAGTACTTC; CDR3 protein: CASSILGQVLAKNIQYF
J gene: TRBJ2-5; clone size: .; D gene: .; V gene: TRBV4-3; CDR3 DNA: TGCGCCAGCAGCCAAGGGACGGGGAGCAGGGAGACCCAGTACTTC; CDR3 protein: CASSQGTGSRETQYF
J gene: TRBJ2-7; clone size: many; D gene: TRBD2; V gene: TRBV27; CDR3 DNA: TGTGCCAGCACGAGATCTTGGGGGACTAGCGGGAGGTACGAGCAGTACTTC; CDR3 protein: CASTRSWGTSGRYEQYF
J gene: TRBJ1-5; clone size: few; D gene: .; V gene: TRBV7-8; CDR3 DNA: TGTGCCAGCAGCCTCCGACAGAACAATCAGCCCCAGCATTTT; CDR3 protein: CASSLRQNNQPQHF
J gene: TRBJ1-2; clone size: few; D gene: .; V gene: TRBV20-1; CDR3 DNA: TGCAGTGTATACGGGTATGGCTACACCTTC; CDR3 protein: CSVYGYGYTF
J gene: TRBJ2-5; clone size: .; D gene: .; V gene: TRBV5-6; CDR3 DNA: TGTGCCAGCAGCTTAGAAGCTGAGTCCGTCAAAGAGACCCAGTACTTC; CDR3 protein: CASSLEAESVKETQYF
J gene: TRBJ1-2; clone size: .; D gene: .; V gene: TRBV5-1; CDR3 DNA: TGCGCCAGCAGCCGGGACACCTATGGCTACACCTTC; CDR3 protein: CASSRDTYGYTF
J gene: TRBJ1-2; clone size: .; D gene: .; V gene: TRBV28; CDR3 DNA: TGTGCCAGCAATCGGGGGGGGGCGCACCACTATGGCTACACCTTC; CDR3 protein: CASNRGGAHHYGYTF
J gene: TRBJ2-1; clone size: once; D gene: .; V gene: TRBV7-2; CDR3 DNA: TGTGCCAGCAGCTTAGTTGCGGCTTACAATGAGCAGTTCTTC; CDR3 protein: CASSLVAAYNEQFF
J gene: TRBJ1-2; clone size: .; D gene: .; V gene: TRBV28; CDR3 DNA: TGTGCCAGCAGTTCAGGGTCTTTATTCTATGGCTACACCTTC; CDR3 protein: CASSSGSLFYGYTF
J gene: TRBJ2-7; clone size: .; D gene: .; V gene: TRBV28; CDR3 DNA: TGTGCCAGCAGTTCAACCCGGGATCCTACCTACGAGCAGTACTTC; CDR3 protein: CASSSTRDPTYEQYF
J gene: TRBJ2-7; clone size: .; D gene: TRBD1; V gene: TRBV6-6; CDR3 DNA: TGTGCCAGCAGTTACCAAACAGGGGATAGCTCCTACGAGCAGTACTTC; CDR3 protein: CASSYQTGDSSYEQYF
J gene: TRBJ1-5; clone size: few; D gene: .; V gene: TRBV6-1; CDR3 DNA: TGTGCCAGCAGTGAAGCAGCAGGACAGCCCCAGCATTTT; CDR3 protein: CASSEAAGQPQHF
J gene: TRBJ2-3; clone size: .; D gene: .; V gene: TRBV18; CDR3 DNA: TGTGCCAGCTCACCGAAGGCTAGTGGGGCGACAGATACGCAGTATTTT; CDR3 protein: CASSPKASGATDTQYF
J gene: TRBJ2-5; clone size: .; D gene: TRBD1; V gene: TRBV19; CDR3 DNA: TGTGCCAGTAGTATCTACAGGGGGGCGGAGGAGACCCAGTACTTC; CDR3 protein: CASSIYRGAEETQYF
J gene: TRBJ1-1; clone size: .; D gene: .; V gene: TRBV19; CDR3 DNA: TGTGCCTCCTCCGGGACAAGTAGTCGGACTGAAGCTTTCTTT; CDR3 protein: CASSGTSSRTEAFF
J gene: TRBJ2-2; clone size: .; D gene: TRBD2; V gene: TRBV19; CDR3 DNA: TGTGCCGCAAGTCGGACTAGCGGGACAAACACCGGGGAGCTGTTTTTT; CDR3 protein: CAASRTSGTNTGELFF
J gene: TRBJ1-1; clone size: .; D gene: TRBD1; V gene: TRBV6-2/TRBV6-3; CDR3 DNA: TGTGCCAGCAGTTACGCCTCTTACAGGGGGAACACTGAAGCTTTCTTT; CDR3 protein: CASSYASYRGNTEAFF
J gene: TRBJ1-4; clone size: .; D gene: .; V gene: TRBV5-6; CDR3 DNA: TGTGCCAGCAGCTTGAGAGGGATAAATGAAAAACTGTTTTTT; CDR3 protein: CASSLRGINEKLFF
J gene: TRBJ1-3; clone size: .; D gene: TRBD1; V gene: TRBV7-2; CDR3 DNA: TGTGCCAGCAGCTTAGCGCTGACAGGGGGCGGAAACACCATATATTTT; CDR3 protein: CASSLALTGGGNTIYF
J gene: TRBJ2-7; clone size: .; D gene: .; V gene: TRBV5-6; CDR3 DNA: TGTGCCAGCAGCTCGGCCGGGTACGAGCAGTACTTC; CDR3 protein: CASSSAGYEQYF
J gene: TRBJ2-1; clone size: few; D gene: TRBD2; V gene: TRBV10-1; CDR3 DNA: TGCGCCAAACCCCGACTAGCGGGAGAGAGCTACTCCTACAATGAGCAGTTCTTC; CDR3 protein: CAKPRLAGESYSYNEQFF
J gene: TRBJ1-5; clone size: once; D gene: .; V gene: TRBV18; CDR3 DNA: TGTGCCAGCTCACCAGCCCGGAGCAATCAGCCCCAGCATTTT; CDR3 protein: CASSPARSNQPQHF
J gene: TRBJ2-5; clone size: once; D gene: .; V gene: TRBV2; CDR3 DNA: TGTGCCAGCAGTCAGGTTTTTCGGGAGACCCAGTACTTC; CDR3 protein: CASSQVFRETQYF
J gene: TRBJ1-2; clone size: few; D gene: TRBD1; V gene: TRBV28; CDR3 DNA: TGTGCCAGCAGTTTTACCGACAGGGGTTACTATGGCTACACCTTC; CDR3 protein: CASSFTDRGYYGYTF
J gene: TRBJ1-4; clone size: .; D gene: TRBD1; V gene: TRBV6-5; CDR3 DNA: TGTGCCAGCGCGGACAGGGTTTTTAATGAAAAACTGTTTTTT; CDR3 protein: CASADRVFNEKLFF
J gene: TRBJ2-1; clone size: .; D gene: TRBD2; V gene: TRBV27; CDR3 DNA: TGTGCCAGCGGGAGCGGGAGCGGCTCTAATGAGCAGTTCTTC; CDR3 protein: CASGSGSGSNEQFF
J gene: TRBJ2-7; clone size: few; D gene: TRBD1; V gene: TRBV15; CDR3 DNA: TGTGCCACCAGCAGAGACCTAAGGGGGCCGGTCTCTGGCGAGCAGTACTTC; CDR3 protein: CATSRDLRGPVSGEQYF
J gene: TRBJ2-5; clone size: few; D gene: TRBD2; V gene: TRBV6-5; CDR3 DNA: TGTGCCAGCAGTCCACGGACTAGCAAGGAGACCCAGTACTTC; CDR3 protein: CASSPRTSKETQYF
J gene: TRBJ1-6; clone size: .; D gene: .; V gene: TRBV3-1/TRBV3-2; CDR3 DNA: TGTGCCAGCAGCCAAGCGCTGGAGTCACCCCTCCACTTT; CDR3 protein: CASSQALESPLHF
J gene: TRBJ2-5; clone size: medium-sized; D gene: TRBD1; V gene: TRBV24-1; CDR3 DNA: TGTGCCACCAGTGACGGGACAGGTACAGTTAAAGAGACCCAGTACTTC; CDR3 protein: CATSDGTGTVKETQYF
J gene: TRBJ1-1; clone size: once; D gene: .; V gene: TRBV19; CDR3 DNA: TGTGCCAGTAGTATCACCAGGGGGAACACTGAAGCTTTCTTT; CDR3 protein: CASSITRGNTEAFF
J gene: TRBJ2-5; clone size: .; D gene: TRBD2; V gene: TRBV29-1; CDR3 DNA: TGCAGCGTTGCCCTGGGCGGGGGTAGATACTTC; CDR3 protein: CSVALGGGRYF
J gene: TRBJ2-2; clone size: .; D gene: .; V gene: TRBV24-1; CDR3 DNA: TGTGCCACCAGTGATCCCTACAGGGCAAGCACCGGGGAGCTGTTTTTT; CDR3 protein: CATSDPYRASTGELFF
J gene: TRBJ1-4; clone size: .; D gene: .; V gene: TRBV5-1; CDR3 DNA: TGCGCCAGCAGCTTGAGAGGGGCGGGGAATGATGAAAAACTGTTTTTT; CDR3 protein: CASSLRGAGNDEKLFF
J gene: TRBJ2-7; clone size: few; D gene: .; V gene: TRBV5-1; CDR3 DNA: TGCGCCAGCAGCTCCCCGGACAGACAGGTCCTCGAGCAGTACTTC; CDR3 protein: CASSSPDRQVLEQYF
J gene: TRBJ1-6; clone size: .; D gene: TRBD1; V gene: TRBV14; CDR3 DNA: TGTGCCAGCAGCCCCGGGACAGGGCGCAATTCACCCCTCCACTTT; CDR3 protein: CASSPGTGRNSPLHF
J gene: TRBJ1-5; clone size: .; D gene: .; V gene: TRBV5-8; CDR3 DNA: TGTGCCAGCAGTACGGGATTAGCGGGTCAGCCCCAGCATTTT; CDR3 protein: CASSTGLAGQPQHF
J gene: TRBJ1-2; clone size: .; D gene: .; V gene: TRBV6-2/TRBV6-3; CDR3 DNA: TGTGCCAGCAGGCCTACAGCTTCAACCTATGGCTACACCTTC; CDR3 protein: CASRPTASTYGYTF
J gene: TRBJ2-2; clone size: few; D gene: TRBD1; V gene: TRBV7-2; CDR3 DNA: TGTGCCAGCAGCCCTGGGAGAAGGGGGCTTGGCGGGGAGCTGTTTTTT; CDR3 protein: CASSPGRRGLGGELFF
J gene: TRBJ1-5; clone size: .; D gene: .; V gene: TRBV6-6; CDR3 DNA: TGTGCCAGCAGCCCCGACGGGGGGGACAATCAGCCCCAGCATTTT; CDR3 protein: CASSPDGGDNQPQHF
J gene: TRBJ2-5; clone size: .; D gene: TRBD2; V gene: TRBV4-2; CDR3 DNA: TGTGCCAGCAGCCAAGGTCCACTAGCGGGGGAAGAGACCCAGTACTTC; CDR3 protein: CASSQGPLAGEETQYF
J gene: TRBJ1-2; clone size: few; D gene: .; V gene: TRBV6-1; CDR3 DNA: TGTGCCAGCAGTGAAGCCCCCAGGGGCTCTGGCTACACCTTC; CDR3 protein: CASSEAPRGSGYTF